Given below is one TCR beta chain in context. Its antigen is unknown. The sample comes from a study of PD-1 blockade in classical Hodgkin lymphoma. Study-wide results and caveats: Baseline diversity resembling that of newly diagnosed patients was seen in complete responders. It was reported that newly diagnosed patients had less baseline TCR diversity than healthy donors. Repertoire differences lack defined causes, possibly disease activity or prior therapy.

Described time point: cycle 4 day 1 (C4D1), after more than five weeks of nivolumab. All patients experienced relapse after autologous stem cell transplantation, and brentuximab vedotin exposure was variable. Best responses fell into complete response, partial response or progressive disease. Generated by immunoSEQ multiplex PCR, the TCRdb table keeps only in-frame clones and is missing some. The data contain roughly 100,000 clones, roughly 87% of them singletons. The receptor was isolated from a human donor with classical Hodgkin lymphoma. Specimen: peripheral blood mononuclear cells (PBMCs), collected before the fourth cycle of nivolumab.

Written as DNA, the CDR3 is TGCGCCAGCAGTCCTGGGACAGGGGCGACCGTGGCTTTCTTT. This sequence encodes CASSPGTGATVAFF. The chain couples TRBV10-1 to TRBJ1-1; the match to TRBD1 covers 10 bases. CDR1 and CDR2 from the germline V gene are WNHNN and SYGVQD (reference sequence). The CDR3 runs 14 residues. The trim removed 5 bases at V and 11 bases at J, leaving 11 bases unmatched.